Sequencing of this TCR beta chain was carried out in a study of T-cell reconstitution after alpha-beta-depleted transplantation in children. Study results and limitations: Surviving recipient T cells and thymic progenitors produced the high day-60 TCRbeta diversity seen in some patients. Once a year had passed after transplant, T-cell counts and diversity came mostly from newly produced T cells. Two months or so post-transplant, alpha-beta T cells reportedly derived from several hundred expanded graft clones.

This clonotype has ten or more counts. Antigen unknown. The CDR3 runs 10 residues. Trimming removed 4 bases at V and 14 bases at J, with 12 bases between. CDR1 and CDR2 (germline): SQVTM, ANQGSEA. Preparing the TCRbeta library involved the use of unique molecular identifiers. TCRdb passed the PCR reads through MiXCR, listing each CDR3 protein once. Of 200,000 to 300,000 distinct CDR3 sequences in the sample, over 20% were seen once. The clonotype was recovered from a girl aged 2 to 10 with Fanconi anemia, due to receive a stem cell transplant. The chain links TRBV29-1 to TRBJ2-1; tentative D call: TRBD2 (6 bases). The input for sequencing was PBMCs, taken before TCRalphabeta/CD19-depleted stem cell transplant. The CDR3 DNA sequence: TGCAGCGTTGGGGGACCGGGGGAGTTCTTC. Translating it yields CSVGGPGEFF.